These 18 T cell receptor beta chains originate from one sample sequenced in a study of blood T cells in healthy people across ages. For the second PCR, which ran for 7 to 11 cycles, a sample-barcoded 5' primer and a J-beta primer mix were used. TCRdb used MiXCR to reprocess the 5' RACE reads, holding one entry per CDR3 protein. This sample has about 1,400,000 distinct CDR3 sequences; about 40% occur once, and the top ten carry 7.9%. Sequenced input: blood. These receptor sequences come from a young woman in good health.

A few counts support this clonotype. The V gene is TRBV25-1, the J gene TRBJ1-2; tentative D call: TRBD1 (6 bases). The CDR3 totals 13 residues. V shed 4 bases and J shed 8 bases, with 14 bases lying between them. Germline-derived CDR1 and CDR2 are MGHDK and SYGVNS. This CDR3 is CASSGRDTLGYTF. CDR3 DNA sequence: TGTGCCAGCAGTGGCAGGGACACGCTCGGCTACACCTTC.

On this clonotype itself: A much larger clone differs by one base, so this may be a read error. The CDR3 reads CSVGESVRNEQFF. The DNA of the CDR3 is TGCAGCGTTGGGGAGTCAGTACGGAATGAGCAGTTCTTC. This sequence joins TRBV29-1 and TRBJ2-1; D is possibly TRBD2 (5 bases). V was cut by 4 bases and J by 7 bases, with 14 bases left in between. Germline-derived CDR1 and CDR2 are SQVTM and ANQGSEA. There are 13 residues in the CDR3.

This clonotype was seen just once. The chain joins TRBV7-3 to TRBJ2-1, with 10 nucleotides matching TRBD1. This CDR3 comprises 14 residues. In germline, CDR1 is SGHTA, CDR2 FQGTGA. V gave up 7 bases and J gave up 7 bases; unmatched junction bases: 7. CDR3 nucleotides: TGTGCCAGCAACAGGGGGACAGGGGATAATGAGCAGTTCTTC. Amino acid sequence: CASNRGTGDNEQFF.

This sequence joins TRBV5-6 and TRBJ2-3; 8 bases match TRBD2. Germline loops: CDR1 SGHDT, CDR2 YYEEEE. There are 15 residues in the CDR3. Losses at the gene ends were 2 bases for V and 4 bases for J; bases not matched to a gene: 6. The CDR3 loop reads CASSFPSGSSDTQYF. For the CDR3, the DNA is TGTGCCAGCAGCTTTCCCAGCGGGAGTTCAGATACGCAGTATTTT. The full variable domain, in which reference TRBV5-6 and TRBJ2-3 provide the parts outside the CDR3, is DAGVTQSPTHLIKTRGQQVTLRCSPKSGHDTVSWYQQALGQGPQFIFQYYEEEERQRGNFPDRFSGHQFPNYSSELNVNALLLGDSALYLCASSFPSGSSDTQYFGPGTRLTVL.

The rearrangement links TRBV2 to TRBJ2-5, with 10 nucleotides matching TRBD2. The DNA end lines up better with TRBJ2-7; the J call may be wrong. This CDR3 has 14 residues. Per germline, CDR1 SNHLY and CDR2 FYNNEI. The CDR3 DNA follows: TGTGCCAGCAGTGGGTCTAGCGGGAGAGGCGAGCAGTACTTC. Its translation is CASSGSSGRGEQYF.

The chain combines TRBV6-1 with TRBJ2-5, with 14 bases matching TRBD2. The V segment lost 2 bases and the J segment 2 bases; nucleotides outside the gene matches: 10. The CDR3 has 19 residues. Germline V CDR1 and CDR2: MNHNS, SASEGT. The CDR3 DNA sequence: TGTGCCAGCAGTGAAATTTCATTGGGACTAGCGGGAGAGCAAGAGACCCAGTACTTC. It encodes CASSEISLGLAGEQETQYF.

The chain combines TRBV28 with TRBJ1-2, with D hard to call. Germline CDR1 MDHEN, CDR2 SYDVKM. The CDR3 is 14 residues long. Trimming stripped 6 bases from V and 0 bases from J, with 11 bases between. The CDR3, as DNA: TGTGCCAGCAGGACTACGGTAGCTAACTATGGCTACACCTTC. Translated: CASRTTVANYGYTF.

The chain links TRBV28 to TRBJ1-6; D not certain. Germline CDR1 and CDR2: MDHEN and SYDVKM. The V end lost 7 bases, the J end lost 10 bases, and 14 bases lay between the germline ends. There are 13 residues in the CDR3. The CDR3 coding sequence is TGTGCCAGCACCTGGGAGGGAAACTCACCCCTCCACTTT. This sequence encodes CASTWEGNSPLHF.

The V call is TRBV29-1, the J call TRBJ2-6, with D hard to call. Germline loops: CDR1 SQVTM, CDR2 ANQGSEA. The ends were cut back, 3 bases at V and 2 bases at J, with 8 bases in the middle. There are 14 residues in the CDR3. CDR3 in DNA: TGCAGCGTTGAGCGGATAACTGGGGCCAACGTCCTGACTTTC. This translates into CSVERITGANVLTF.

The chain links TRBV7-9 to TRBJ2-7, with D perhaps given as TRBD1 or TRBD2 (5 bases each). The J call could be wrong; TRBJ2-5 is a better fit for the DNA end. This CDR3 comprises 12 residues. Germline V gene lookup returns CDR1 SEHNR and CDR2 FQNEAQ (reference sequence). In nucleotides, the CDR3 is TGTGCCAGCAGCTTGGGGGAGAAGACCCAGTACTTC. Amino acid sequence: CASSLGEKTQYF.

This sequence joins TRBV20-1 and TRBJ2-7, with a tentative D call TRBD2 (6 bases). CDR1 DFQATT and CDR2 SNEGSKA come from the germline V gene (reference sequence). The CDR3 loop spans 12 amino acids. The V end was cut by 6 bases, the J end by 6 bases, with 15 bases between. This CDR3 is CSARELAVEQYF. The CDR3 DNA reads as TGCAGTGCCAGGGAACTAGCTGTCGAGCAGTACTTC.

The chain couples TRBV20-1 to TRBJ1-1; maybe TRBD1 (5 bases). Looked up from germline, CDR1 is DFQATT and CDR2 is SNEGSKA (reference sequence). V was trimmed by 6 bases and J by 8 bases, leaving 13 bases between them. The CDR3 runs to 11 residues. The CDR3 loop is CSAPPQGEAFF. The CDR3 region has the DNA TGCAGTGCCCCCCCGCAGGGAGAAGCTTTCTTT.

This sequence joins TRBV20-1 and TRBJ2-5; D call uncertain. This CDR3 region has 17 residues. Germline V CDR1 and CDR2: DFQATT, SNEGSKA (reference sequence). V lost 0 bases and J 0 bases, leaving 17 bases between the germline ends. The CDR3 bases are TGCAGTGCTAGAGATCTAGGTCCCTCCAAGTACCAAGAGACCCAGTACTTC. It yields the protein CSARDLGPSKYQETQYF.

This sequence joins TRBV9 and TRBJ2-5, with 12 bases lining up with TRBD2. The junction had 14 bases not matched to a gene; V was cut back by 0 bases and J by 2 bases. The CDR3 extends over 20 amino acids. The germline gives CDR1 SGDLS, CDR2 YYNGEE. The CDR3 DNA reads as TGTGCCAGCAGCGTAGCTATCAGGACTAGCGGGGAGTTGGGACAAGAGACCCAGTACTTC. It yields the protein CASSVAIRTSGELGQETQYF. Full variable domain (missing parts from reference TRBV9 and TRBJ2-5): DSGVTQTPKHLITATGQRVTLRCSPRSGDLSVYWYQQSLDQGLQFLIQYYNGEERAKGNILERFSAQQFPDLHSELNLSSLELGDSALYFCASSVAIRTSGELGQETQYFGPGTRLLVL.

This clonotype appeared many times. The J gene is TRBJ1-2, the V gene TRBV9; D is ambiguous. CDR1 is SGDLS, CDR2 YYNGEE, per germline. V was cut by 4 bases and J by 3 bases, with 10 bases left in between. The CDR3 loop spans 13 amino acids. In DNA form, the CDR3 reads TGTGCCAGCAGCAATCCCGGGGACTATGGCTACACCTTC. Protein sequence: CASSNPGDYGYTF.

This clonotype has just a few counts. The gene calls are TRBV18 and TRBJ2-5; possible D gene TRBD1, 5 bases. V shed 1 base and J shed 4 bases, with 7 bases lying between them. This CDR3 has 13 residues. Germline lookup yields CDR1 KGHSH and CDR2 LQKENI. The CDR3: CASSPLGAETQYF. The CDR3 nucleotides read TGTGCCAGCTCACCACTAGGGGCAGAGACCCAGTACTTC. Looking up the rest from reference TRBV18 and TRBJ2-5 gives the full variable domain: NAGVMQNPRHLVRRRGQEARLRCSPMKGHSHVYWYRQLPEEGLKFMVYLQKENIIDESGMPKERFSAEFPKEGPSILRIQQVVRGDSAAYFCASSPLGAETQYFGPGTRLLVL.

This chain joins TRBV9 and TRBJ2-5; no reliable D call. The J call is in doubt because the DNA end fits TRBJ2-7 better. This CDR3 spans 13 amino acids. The germline V gene has CDR1 SGDLS and CDR2 YYNGEE. CDR3: CASSVESGYEQYF. DNA for the CDR3: TGTGCCAGCAGCGTAGAGTCAGGCTACGAGCAGTACTTC.

This clonotype has more than one count but fewer than ten. This rearrangement joins TRBV6-5 to TRBJ2-3; perhaps TRBD2 as D (5 bases). Germline values: CDR1 MNHEY, CDR2 SVGAGI. The CDR3 has 15 residues. V lost 0 bases to trimming and J lost 2 bases, with 9 bases between them. For the CDR3, the DNA is TGTGCCAGCAGTTACTCTGAGCGGTACACAGATACGCAGTATTTT. Translated, it gives CASSYSERYTDTQYF.